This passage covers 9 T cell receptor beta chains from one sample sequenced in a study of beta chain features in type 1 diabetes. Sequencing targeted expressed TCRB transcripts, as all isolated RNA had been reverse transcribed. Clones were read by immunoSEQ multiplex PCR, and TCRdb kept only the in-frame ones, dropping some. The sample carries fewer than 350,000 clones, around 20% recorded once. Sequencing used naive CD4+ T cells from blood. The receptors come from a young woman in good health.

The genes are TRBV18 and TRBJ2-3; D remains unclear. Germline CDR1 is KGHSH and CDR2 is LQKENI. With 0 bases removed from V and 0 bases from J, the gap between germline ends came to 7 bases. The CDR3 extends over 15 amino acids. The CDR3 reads CASSPPRSSTDTQYF. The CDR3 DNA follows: TGTGCCAGCTCACCACCTCGCAGTAGCACAGATACGCAGTATTTT.

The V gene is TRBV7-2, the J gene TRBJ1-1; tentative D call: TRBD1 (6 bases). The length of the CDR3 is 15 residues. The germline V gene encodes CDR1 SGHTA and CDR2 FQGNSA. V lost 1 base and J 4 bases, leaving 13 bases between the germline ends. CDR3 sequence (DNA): TGTGCCAGCAGCTTAGGGGGGCGTAGAAGCACTGAAGCTTTCTTT. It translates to CASSLGGRRSTEAFF. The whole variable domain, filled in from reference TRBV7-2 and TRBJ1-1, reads GAGVSQSPSNKVTEKGKDVELRCDPISGHTALYWYRQSLGQGLEFLIYFQGNSAPDKSGLPSDRFSAERTGGSVSTLTIQRTQQEDSAVYLCASSLGGRRSTEAFFGQGTRLTVV.

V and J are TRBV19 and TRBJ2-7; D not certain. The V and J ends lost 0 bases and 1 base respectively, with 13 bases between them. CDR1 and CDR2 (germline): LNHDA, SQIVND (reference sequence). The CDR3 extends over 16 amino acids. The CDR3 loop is CASSIDRSPLSYEQYF. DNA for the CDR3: TGTGCCAGTAGTATAGATCGCAGCCCACTATCCTACGAGCAGTACTTC.

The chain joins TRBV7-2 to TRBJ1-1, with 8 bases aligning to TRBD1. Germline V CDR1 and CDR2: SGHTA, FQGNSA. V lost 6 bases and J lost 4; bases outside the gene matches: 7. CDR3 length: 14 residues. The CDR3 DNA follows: TGTGCCAGCAGAGACAGGGGAGGGGTCACTGAAGCTTTCTTT. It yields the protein CASRDRGGVTEAFF.

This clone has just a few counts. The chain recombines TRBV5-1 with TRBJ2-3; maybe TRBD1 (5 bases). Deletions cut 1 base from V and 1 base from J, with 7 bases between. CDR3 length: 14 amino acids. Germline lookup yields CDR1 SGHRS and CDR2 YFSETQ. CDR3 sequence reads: CASSLWGRTDTQYF. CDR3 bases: TGCGCCAGCAGCTTGTGGGGCCGCACAGATACGCAGTATTTT.

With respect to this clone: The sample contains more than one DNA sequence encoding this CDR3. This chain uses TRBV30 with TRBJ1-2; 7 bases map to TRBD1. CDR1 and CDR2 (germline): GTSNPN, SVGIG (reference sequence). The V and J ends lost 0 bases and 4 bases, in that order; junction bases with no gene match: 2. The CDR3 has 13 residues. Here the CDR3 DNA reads TGTGCCTGGAGTGTGACAGGGTCCTATGGCTACACCTTC. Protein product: CAWSVTGSYGYTF.

The CDR3 loop is CTSSRGQDNSYEQYF. The CDR3 nucleotides read TGCACCAGCAGCCGAGGACAGGACAACTCCTACGAGCAGTACTTC. The chain employs TRBV1 and TRBJ2-7; the table assigns TRBD1, which was not confirmed against the DNA. TRBV1 is a listed pseudogene. The CDR3 spans 15 residues.

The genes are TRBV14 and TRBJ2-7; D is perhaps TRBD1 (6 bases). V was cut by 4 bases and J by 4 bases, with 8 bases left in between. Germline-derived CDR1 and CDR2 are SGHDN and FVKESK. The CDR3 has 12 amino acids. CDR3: CASSPTGYEQYF. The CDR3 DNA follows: TGTGCCAGCAGCCCGACAGGATACGAGCAGTACTTC. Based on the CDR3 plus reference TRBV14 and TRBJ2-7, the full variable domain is EAGVTQFPSHSVIEKGQTVTLRCDPISGHDNLYWYRRVMGKEIKFLLHFVKESKQDESGMPNNRFLAERTGGTYSTLKVQPAELEDSGVYFCASSPTGYEQYFGPGTRLTVT.

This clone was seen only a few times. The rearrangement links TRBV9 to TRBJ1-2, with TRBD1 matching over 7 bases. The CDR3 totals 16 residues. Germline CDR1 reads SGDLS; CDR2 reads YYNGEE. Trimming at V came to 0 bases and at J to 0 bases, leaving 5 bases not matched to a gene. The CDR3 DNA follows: TGTGCCAGCAGCGTAGAAGGACAGGAAGCTAACTATGGCTACACCTTC. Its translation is CASSVEGQEANYGYTF. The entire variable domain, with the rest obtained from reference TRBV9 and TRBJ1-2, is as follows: DSGVTQTPKHLITATGQRVTLRCSPRSGDLSVYWYQQSLDQGLQFLIQYYNGEERAKGNILERFSAQQFPDLHSELNLSSLELGDSALYFCASSVEGQEANYGYTFGSGTRLTVV.